This entry lists 20 T cell receptor beta chains sequenced from one sample in a study of blood T cell repertoires in COVID-19. Libraries were prepared by immunoSEQ multiplex PCR; TCRdb keeps only in-frame clonotypes and omits some of them. The sample shows under 250,000 clones, 65% to 85% of them seen only once. Source material: peripheral blood. The receptor set was obtained from a man aged 40-50 years with acute or convalescent COVID-19.

The chain recombines TRBV7-9 with TRBJ1-3; 9 nucleotides align to TRBD1. The CDR3 is 15 residues long. With 5 bases clipped from V and 8 bases from J, the junction kept 10 bases outside the gene matches. Germline V CDR1 and CDR2: SEHNR, FQNEAQ (reference sequence). The CDR3 sequence is CASSPRTGAAYTIYF. In DNA form, the CDR3 reads TGTGCCAGCAGCCCCCGGACAGGGGCGGCTTACACCATATATTTT. Full variable domain (rest looked up from reference TRBV7-9 and TRBJ1-3): DTGVSQNPRHKITKRGQNVTFRCDPISEHNRLYWYRQTLGQGPEFLTYFQNEAQLEKSRLLSDRFSAERPKGSFSTLEIQRTEQGDSAMYLCASSPRTGAAYTIYFGEGSWLTVV.

The chain joins TRBV19 to TRBJ2-7; 7 bases agree with TRBD1. CDR1 is LNHDA, CDR2 SQIVND, per germline (reference sequence). V was clipped by 6 bases and J by 2 bases; unmatched bases: 1. The CDR3 has 12 amino acids. The DNA of the CDR3 is TGTGCCAGTAGAGGGACAGCCTACGAGCAGTACTTC. It encodes CASRGTAYEQYF.

In its sample, this clone was seen a few times. The rearrangement joins TRBV19 to TRBJ1-6, with D maybe TRBD1 (5 bases). The length of the CDR3 is 16 residues. V lost 4 bases and J 11 bases, leaving 21 bases between the germline ends. The germline gives CDR1 LNHDA, CDR2 SQIVND (reference sequence). The CDR3 protein is CASSTTPTDSSAPLHF. The CDR3 nucleotides read TGTGCCAGTAGTACCACCCCGACAGACTCAAGCGCACCCCTCCACTTT.

J is TRBJ2-5 and V is TRBV6-5; D unclear. Trimming stripped 5 bases from V and 0 bases from J, with 7 bases between. Looked up from germline, CDR1 is MNHEY and CDR2 is SVGAGI. There are 13 residues in the CDR3. CDR3 DNA sequence: TGTGCCAGCAGTCGAACATACCAAGAGACCCAGTACTTC. Its translation is CASSRTYQETQYF.

This rearrangement joins TRBV7-9 to TRBJ2-7; TRBD2 matches 8 bases. CDR1 and CDR2 (germline): SEHNR, FQNEAQ (reference sequence). V shed 4 bases and J 2 bases; nucleotides not matched to a gene: 13. CDR3 length equals 17 residues. The CDR3, as DNA: TGTGCCAGCAGCTCCGCCGGGGGGGGGACTAACCCCTACGAGCAGTACTTC. It encodes CASSSAGGGTNPYEQYF.

The CDR3 region is CASSQGTGGNYEQYF. The DNA of the CDR3 is TGTGCCAGCAGCCAAGGGACAGGGGGTAATTACGAGCAGTACTTC. The V and J genes are TRBV3-1 (or the pseudogene TRBV3-2) and TRBJ2-7; 10 bases are a match to TRBD1. This CDR3 is 15 amino acids long. The ends lost 1 base at V and 4 bases at J; junction bases unmatched: 4. Germline CDR1 reads LGHDT; CDR2 reads YNNKEL (reference sequence).

The chain employs TRBV3-1 (or the pseudogene TRBV3-2) and TRBJ1-1, with 11 bases identical to TRBD1. The CDR3 contains 16 residues. The J segment lost 4 bases and the V segment lost 2 bases, leaving 6 bases of the junction unmatched. In germline, CDR1 is LGHDT, CDR2 YNNKEL (reference sequence). CDR3 residues: CASSQLRDRGATEAFF. The CDR3 region has the DNA TGTGCCAGCAGCCAACTCCGGGACAGGGGGGCCACTGAAGCTTTCTTT.

The CDR3: CASGAALNTEAFF. CDR3 coding DNA: TGTGCCAGCGGGGCAGCCTTGAACACTGAAGCTTTCTTT. The rearrangement uses TRBV28 and TRBJ1-1, with D tentatively TRBD1 (5 bases). The germline V gene has CDR1 MDHEN and CDR2 SYDVKM. The CDR3 runs 13 residues. V was pared by 8 bases and J by 0 bases, with 10 bases between. The variable domain in full, with the rest retrieved from reference TRBV28 and TRBJ1-1, is DVKVTQSSRYLVKRTGEKVFLECVQDMDHENMFWYRQDPGLGLRLIYFSYDVKMKEKGDIPEGYSVSREKKERFSLILESASTNQTSMYLCASGAALNTEAFFGQGTRLTVV.

The CDR3 here is CASSPGGPQHF. The CDR3 region has the DNA TGTGCCAGCTCACCGGGGGGGCCCCAGCATTTT. V is TRBV18 and J is TRBJ1-5; possibly TRBD1 for D (5 bases). The CDR3 extends over 11 amino acids. Between the trimmed V and J ends, which lost 3 bases and 9 bases, there was a span of 6 bases. CDR1 is KGHSH and CDR2 is LQKENI in the germline V gene.

This chain connects TRBV10-3 to TRBJ2-1, with 9 bases identical to TRBD2. CDR3 length: 16 residues. In germline, CDR1 is ENHRY, CDR2 SYGVKD. Germline trimming cut 7 bases from V and 0 bases from J; bases unmatched to any gene: 7. CDR3 amino acids: CAIKGLAGSSYNEQFF. For the CDR3, the DNA is TGTGCCATCAAAGGGCTAGCGGGGTCCTCCTACAATGAGCAGTTCTTC.

The rearrangement links TRBV19 to TRBJ2-1; 7 bases align to TRBD1. Germline values: CDR1 LNHDA, CDR2 SQIVND (reference sequence). V dropped 5 bases and J dropped 0; count of bases not matched to a gene: 4. The CDR3 runs to 15 residues. Written as DNA, the CDR3 is TGTGCCAGTAGTCGACAGGGTAGCTCCTACAATGAGCAGTTCTTC. It specifies CASSRQGSSYNEQFF. Supplemented by reference TRBV19 and TRBJ2-1, the full variable domain reads DGGITQSPKYLFRKEGQNVTLSCEQNLNHDAMYWYRQDPGQGLRLIYYSQIVNDFQKGDIAEGYSVSREKKESFPLTVTSAQKNPTAFYLCASSRQGSSYNEQFFGPGTRLTVL.

This clone has only a few counts. The rearrangement uses TRBV7-9 and TRBJ1-2, with 7 nucleotides matching TRBD1. The ends lost 1 base at V and 7 bases at J; junction bases unmatched: 0. The CDR3 spans 12 residues. The germline V gene has CDR1 SEHNR and CDR2 FQNEAQ (reference sequence). CDR3 in amino acids: CASSLDRGGYTF. CDR3 coding DNA: TGTGCCAGCAGCTTAGACAGGGGTGGCTACACCTTC.

The genes are TRBV6-6 and TRBJ1-2, with D possibly TRBD1 on 6 matching bases. This CDR3 contains 11 residues. In germline, CDR1 is MNHNY, CDR2 SVGAGI (reference sequence). V gave up 6 bases and J gave up 8 bases, with 10 bases separating them. As DNA, the CDR3 is TGTGCCAGCAGCCGAAGGGGGGGCTACACCTTC. This gives the protein CASSRRGGYTF.

This clone was counted a single time. This chain joins TRBV27 and TRBJ2-7, with 10 bases aligning to TRBD1. The CDR3 covers 17 residues. Germline assignment: CDR1 MNHEY and CDR2 SMNVEV (reference sequence). V lost 6 bases to trimming and J lost 5 bases; unmatched junction nucleotides: 16. CDR3 sequence (DNA): TGTGCCAGCAGCCCTAACGGGGCCGGGACAGGGGTCCACGAGCAGTACTTC. This sequence encodes CASSPNGAGTGVHEQYF.

V and J are TRBV7-2 and TRBJ1-2; TRBD1 matches at 9 bases. Germline CDR1 and CDR2: SGHTA and FQGNSA. V was pared by 4 bases and J by 4 bases, with 7 bases of the junction left unmatched. The CDR3 is 15 residues long. The CDR3 coding sequence is TGTGCCAGCAGCTCCAGGACAGGGGTTAGCTATGGCTACACCTTC. It codes for CASSSRTGVSYGYTF.

The chain uses TRBV5-1 and TRBJ2-7; maybe TRBD2 (5 bases). This CDR3 spans 20 amino acids. Trimming cost V 0 bases and J 0 bases, with 25 bases left between them. Germline CDR1 and CDR2: SGHRS and YFSETQ. In DNA form, the CDR3 reads TGCGCCAGCAGCTTGGGGGCCGAGGGCAGAGGACTGTCGGGCTCCTACGAGCAGTACTTC. It codes for CASSLGAEGRGLSGSYEQYF.

Turning to this clone: Other DNA sequences in the sample encode the same CDR3. The rearrangement joins TRBV29-1 to TRBJ2-7; D might be TRBD1 (6 bases). The CDR3 has 13 residues. Per the germline V gene, CDR1 is SQVTM and CDR2 is ANQGSEA. V was pared by 5 bases and J by 5 bases, with 16 bases between. The CDR3 sequence: CSVPGQGGHEQYF. DNA of the CDR3: TGCAGCGTTCCCGGCCAAGGGGGTCACGAGCAGTACTTC.

The chain carries TRBV19 and TRBJ1-1; the D is unclear. The CDR3 is made up of 15 amino acids. The germline V gene has CDR1 LNHDA and CDR2 SQIVND (reference sequence). Trimming stripped 7 bases from V and 2 bases from J, with 17 bases between. CDR3 nucleotide sequence: TGTGCCAGTAAGGCAGGCATGGAAGTAAACACTGAAGCTTTCTTT. This codes for CASKAGMEVNTEAFF. Looking up the rest from reference TRBV19 and TRBJ1-1 gives the full variable domain: DGGITQSPKYLFRKEGQNVTLSCEQNLNHDAMYWYRQDPGQGLRLIYYSQIVNDFQKGDIAEGYSVSREKKESFPLTVTSAQKNPTAFYLCASKAGMEVNTEAFFGQGTRLTVV.

V is TRBV2 and J is TRBJ1-6; 7 bases map to TRBD1. The length of the CDR3 is 13 residues. Germline CDR1 and CDR2: SNHLY and FYNNEI. The ends lost 11 bases at V and 7 bases at J; junction bases unmatched: 8. This CDR3 reads CAVKRQGNSPLHF. The CDR3 nucleotides read TGTGCCGTCAAAAGACAGGGAAATTCACCCCTCCACTTT.

The chain has TRBV3-1 (or the pseudogene TRBV3-2) and TRBJ2-1; 14 bases are a match to TRBD2. The CDR3 has 16 amino acids. V shed 5 bases and J 5 bases; nucleotides not matched to a gene: 5. Germline V gene lookup returns CDR1 LGHDT and CDR2 YNNKEL (reference sequence). Written as DNA, the CDR3 is TGTGCCAGCAGCGGACTAGCGGGAGGATTTCACAATGAGCAGTTCTTC. Translating gives CASSGLAGGFHNEQFF.